Below are 27 T cell receptor beta chains sequenced from a single sample in a study of PD-1 blockade in classical Hodgkin lymphoma. Every one of the patients relapsed after autologous stem cell transplantation (brentuximab vedotin exposure was variable). Clones were read by immunoSEQ multiplex PCR, and TCRdb kept only the in-frame ones, dropping some. Among 120,000 to 150,000 clones listed, nearly 80% were seen once. The sequencing here drew on peripheral blood mononuclear cells (PBMCs), taken before the second cycle of nivolumab. These receptors all come from a human donor with classical Hodgkin lymphoma.

This clone was observed a handful of times. The chain is built from TRBV27 and TRBJ1-1; perhaps TRBD1 as D (6 bases). CDR1 and CDR2 from the germline V gene are MNHEY and SMNVEV (reference sequence). Trimming took 4 bases from V and 1 from J, leaving 13 bases between them. The CDR3 sequence is 15 residues long. The CDR3 loop is CASSSSRGGNTEAFF. In DNA form, the CDR3 reads TGTGCCAGCAGTTCCTCAAGGGGGGGGAACACTGAAGCTTTCTTT.

This chain links TRBV4-1 with TRBJ1-1; weak D call: TRBD1 (6 bases). Trimming stripped 1 base from V and 0 bases from J, with 12 bases between. The germline CDR1 and CDR2 sequences are MGHRA and YSYEKL. This CDR3 has 16 amino acids. DNA for the CDR3: TGCGCCAGCAGCCAAGCGCTGGACAGAGTGAACACTGAAGCTTTCTTT. Translation gives CASSQALDRVNTEAFF.

The rearrangement joins TRBV19 to TRBJ2-1; tentatively, D is TRBD2 (6 bases). Trimming left V 3 bases short and J 0 bases short, with 9 bases between. This CDR3 comprises 15 residues. Germline CDR1 is LNHDA and CDR2 is SQIVND (reference sequence). The CDR3 region has the DNA TGTGCCAGTAGTATGGAGGGGAGCTCCTACAATGAGCAGTTCTTC. Residues: CASSMEGSSYNEQFF.

Comments on this clone: Other DNA sequences in the sample encode the same CDR3. CDR3 DNA: TGTGCCAGTAGTAGGGACAGGGCCTACGAGCAGTACTTC. It translates to CASSRDRAYEQYF. The chain recombines TRBV19 with TRBJ2-7; 9 positions agree with TRBD1. With 4 bases clipped from V and 2 bases from J, the junction kept 0 bases outside the gene matches. This CDR3 has 13 amino acids. CDR1 is LNHDA and CDR2 is SQIVND in the germline V gene (reference sequence).

Only a few counts were recorded for this clone. The chain joins TRBV19 to TRBJ1-2; D unresolved. CDR1 and CDR2 (germline): LNHDA, SQIVND (reference sequence). Between the trimmed V and J ends, which lost 6 bases and 2 bases, there was a span of 13 bases. The CDR3 totals 14 residues. Here the CDR3 reads CASSPEHGNYGYTF. The DNA of the CDR3 is TGTGCCAGTAGCCCCGAACACGGAAACTATGGCTACACCTTC. Full variable domain (missing parts from reference TRBV19 and TRBJ1-2): DGGITQSPKYLFRKEGQNVTLSCEQNLNHDAMYWYRQDPGQGLRLIYYSQIVNDFQKGDIAEGYSVSREKKESFPLTVTSAQKNPTAFYLCASSPEHGNYGYTFGSGTRLTVV.

Only a few counts were recorded for this clone. The junction departs from germline at one end; a sequencing error may be responsible. This rearrangement joins TRBV7-7 to TRBJ2-2; D not resolved. The germline V gene has CDR1 SSHAT and CDR2 FNYEAQ (reference sequence). The CDR3 is 14 amino acids. The chain's CDR3 is CASSADTYTGELFF. The CDR3 region has the DNA TGTGCTAGCAGCGCAGACACCTACACCGGGGAGCTGTTTTTT.

This clone was seen a few times. The chain joins TRBV5-4 to TRBJ2-4; D is unresolved. V lost 6 bases and J lost 0, with 16 bases in between. This CDR3 contains 16 residues. CDR1 and CDR2 from the germline V gene are SGHNT and YYREEE (reference sequence). This chain's CDR3 is CASTLRAALAKNIQYF. The CDR3 region has the DNA TGTGCCAGCACCCTCCGGGCAGCTTTAGCCAAAAACATTCAGTACTTC. The whole variable domain, filled in from reference TRBV5-4 and TRBJ2-4, reads ETGVTQSPTHLIKTRGQQVTLRCSSQSGHNTVSWYQQALGQGPQFIFQYYREEENGRGNFPPRFSGLQFPNYSSELNVNALELDDSALYLCASTLRAALAKNIQYFGAGTRLSVL.

V usage is TRBV29-1 and J usage is TRBJ1-3, with TRBD1 identical over 8 bases. Germline V gene lookup returns CDR1 SQVTM and CDR2 ANQGSEA. J was trimmed by 0 bases and V by 3 bases; bases with no gene match: 7. The CDR3 spans 16 residues. CDR3 in DNA: TGCAGCGTTGAGGAGGGACAGGTTTACTCTGGAAACACCATATATTTT. Amino acid sequence: CSVEEGQVYSGNTIYF. The full variable domain, its missing parts supplied by reference TRBV29-1 and TRBJ1-3, is SAVISQKPSRDICQRGTSLTIQCQVDSQVTMMFWYRQQPGQSLTLIATANQGSEATYESGFVIDKFPISRPNLTFSTLTVSNMSPEDSSIYLCSVEEGQVYSGNTIYFGEGSWLTVV.

The V and J genes are TRBV29-1 and TRBJ2-7, with a weak D call TRBD2 (5 bases). The V gene lost 5 bases and the J gene lost 0 bases, with 14 bases spanning the gap. The CDR3 sequence is 14 residues long. CDR1 is SQVTM and CDR2 is ANQGSEA in the germline V gene. The CDR3: CSVSVATTSYEQYF. The DNA for the CDR3 is TGCAGCGTTTCGGTCGCGACTACCTCCTACGAGCAGTACTTC.

V gene TRBV4-1 combines with J gene TRBJ1-4; D not resolved. The CDR3 runs 15 residues. Germline loops: CDR1 MGHRA, CDR2 YSYEKL. The V end lost 2 bases, the J end lost 16 bases, and 23 bases lay between the germline ends. CDR3 sequence (DNA): TGCGCCAGCAGCCAAAACGAGGGAAACTATCAACTATCGTTTTTT. It is translated as CASSQNEGNYQLSFF.

This chain connects TRBV7-9 to TRBJ2-5; D is uncertain. CDR3 size: 12 residues. V shed 2 bases and J shed 5 bases, with 6 bases lying between them. The germline V gene has CDR1 SEHNR and CDR2 FQNEAQ (reference sequence). CDR3 sequence (DNA): TGTGCCAGCAGCTTAAAGTGGGAGACCCAGTACTTC. Residues: CASSLKWETQYF.

This clone occurred a few times. The chain employs TRBV11-3 and TRBJ2-2; TRBD1 aligns across 8 bases. This CDR3 comprises 14 residues. Germline V gives CDR1 SGHNT, CDR2 YENEEA. V was clipped by 4 bases and J by 5 bases; unmatched bases: 3. CDR3 in amino acids: CASSWTGLTGELFF. CDR3 coding DNA: TGTGCCAGCAGCTGGACAGGGCTTACCGGGGAGCTGTTTTTT.

The rearrangement joins TRBV27 to TRBJ2-1; D may be TRBD2 (6 bases). In germline, CDR1 is MNHEY, CDR2 SMNVEV (reference sequence). Trimming removed 2 bases at V and 9 bases at J, with 26 bases between. This CDR3 is 18 amino acids long. The CDR3 sequence is CASSLVPGRGSNYGEQFF. The DNA for the CDR3 is TGTGCCAGCAGTTTAGTTCCCGGTCGGGGGTCTAATTACGGTGAGCAGTTCTTC.

V and J are TRBV9 and TRBJ1-1, with a tentative D call TRBD1 (5 bases). This CDR3 has 15 amino acids. Trimming shortened V by 0 bases and J by 1 base, and 10 bases separated the two germline ends. Germline CDR1 and CDR2: SGDLS and YYNGEE. The CDR3 nucleotides are TGTGCCAGCAGCGTAGTAAAGGGACGGAACACTGAAGCTTTCTTT. Its protein is CASSVVKGRNTEAFF.

This clone has more than one count but fewer than ten. The CDR3 DNA is TGCAGTGCTTACCCGCGGGAGACCCAGTACTTC. This sequence encodes CSAYPRETQYF. The chain has TRBV20-1 and TRBJ2-5; unclear D gene. CDR1 DFQATT and CDR2 SNEGSKA come from the germline V gene (reference sequence). V was pared by 5 bases and J by 5 bases, with 9 bases between. The length of the CDR3 is 11 residues.

The rearrangement uses TRBV6-5 and TRBJ2-3; unclear D gene. This CDR3 has 12 amino acids. The V end lost 2 bases, the J end lost 7 bases, and 7 bases lay between the germline ends. Germline V gene lookup returns CDR1 MNHEY and CDR2 SVGAGI. The CDR3 reads CASSYDGNTQYF. The CDR3 DNA follows: TGTGCCAGCAGTTACGATGGTAATACGCAGTATTTT.

The CDR3 coding sequence is TGTGCCAGCAGCCTCCCGGGACTAGCGGGAGGTGAGCAGTTCTTC. This translates into CASSLPGLAGGEQFF. The rearrangement uses TRBV7-2 and TRBJ2-1; 15 bases agree with TRBD2. This CDR3 is built from 15 residues. CDR1 and CDR2 (germline): SGHTA, FQGNSA. Germline trimming cut 5 bases from V and 9 bases from J; bases unmatched to any gene: 5.

This chain joins TRBV7-9 and TRBJ2-5; 7 nucleotides line up with TRBD1. Gene TRBJ2-7 matches the end of the DNA better, so the J call may be wrong. The CDR3 is 13 amino acids. The germline V gene has CDR1 SEHNR and CDR2 FQNEAQ (reference sequence). DNA of the CDR3: TGTGCCAGCAGCGACAGGGTTTTCGACGAGCAGTACTTC. Its translation is CASSDRVFDEQYF.

For the CDR3, the DNA is TGTGCCAGCAGCACCGGGATGACATCGCTTACGAAGCAGTACTTC. Translation: CASSTGMTSLTKQYF. V and J are TRBV6-5 and TRBJ2-7; D might be TRBD2 (5 bases). Trimming cost V 6 bases and J 8 bases, with 23 bases left between them. The CDR3 sequence is 15 residues long. The germline V gene has CDR1 MNHEY and CDR2 SVGAGI.

The chain recombines TRBV19 with TRBJ2-1, with 13 nucleotides matching TRBD2. The CDR3 is 14 amino acids. Trimming cost V 5 bases and J 9 bases; bases outside gene matches: 4. Germline V gene data show CDR1 as LNHDA and CDR2 as SQIVND (reference sequence). The chain's CDR3 is CASSPGLAGVEQFF. The CDR3 DNA reads TGTGCCAGTAGTCCAGGACTAGCGGGAGTTGAGCAGTTCTTC.

The gene calls are TRBV5-1 and TRBJ2-5; 12 bases match TRBD2. This CDR3 contains 15 residues. Losses at the gene ends were 2 bases for V and 11 bases for J; bases not matched to a gene: 10. CDR1 SGHRS and CDR2 YFSETQ come from the germline V gene. The CDR3 DNA reads as TGCGCCAGCAGCTTTCAAACTAGCGGGGGGACGGAGCAGTACTTC. Its translation: CASSFQTSGGTEQYF.

The J gene is TRBJ1-4, the V gene TRBV6-6; tentatively, D is TRBD1 (6 bases). The CDR3 spans 16 residues. Germline assignment: CDR1 MNHNY and CDR2 SVGAGI (reference sequence). V lost 0 bases and J lost 4, with 12 bases in between. The CDR3 here is CASSYSNRVVNEKLFF. The CDR3 DNA reads as TGTGCCAGCAGTTACTCGAACAGGGTGGTTAATGAAAAACTGTTTTTT.

This clone came up a few times. The chain joins TRBV7-9 to TRBJ1-6; 8 bases are a match to TRBD1. Germline V lookup: CDR1 SEHNR, CDR2 FQNEAQ (reference sequence). The CDR3 is 14 residues long. Unmatched junction bases numbered 3, after V lost 5 bases and J lost 6 bases. The CDR3 sequence: CASSLGQVNSPLHF. In DNA form, the CDR3 reads TGTGCCAGCAGCCTGGGACAGGTTAATTCACCCCTCCACTTT.

This chain connects TRBV27 to TRBJ2-2, with 7 bases identical to TRBD2. V dropped 8 bases and J dropped 5; count of bases not matched to a gene: 5. Per germline, CDR1 MNHEY and CDR2 SMNVEV (reference sequence). This CDR3 spans 13 amino acids. The CDR3 bases are TGTGCCAGCCGCGGGAGTGCTACCGGGGAGCTGTTTTTT. Translation gives CASRGSATGELFF.

This clone was seen once. V and J are TRBV27 and TRBJ1-1; 10 nucleotides match TRBD1. J lost 4 bases, V lost 8 bases, and 7 bases had no gene match. The CDR3 spans 14 residues. Germline V gene data show CDR1 as MNHEY and CDR2 as SMNVEV (reference sequence). This CDR3 reads CASWTGGVGTEAFF. In DNA, the CDR3 is TGTGCCAGCTGGACAGGGGGGGTGGGCACTGAAGCTTTCTTT.

The CDR3 region has the DNA TGTGCCAGCAGTCGCATCTACGGGGATGAAGGGGAGACCCAGTACTTC. As protein: CASSRIYGDEGETQYF. V is TRBV27 and J is TRBJ2-5; a weak D match, TRBD2 (5 bases). The germline gives CDR1 MNHEY, CDR2 SMNVEV (reference sequence). The CDR3 sequence is 16 residues long. Trimming left V 5 bases short and J 5 bases short, with 21 bases between.

The chain employs TRBV18 and TRBJ1-4; no reliable D call. Germline assignment: CDR1 KGHSH and CDR2 LQKENI. Trimming shortened V by 2 bases and J by 5 bases, and 15 bases separated the two germline ends. The CDR3 spans 16 residues. For the CDR3, the DNA is TGTGCCAGCTCACCATTAAATACAGCAGGAAATGAAAAACTGTTTTTT. This codes for CASSPLNTAGNEKLFF.